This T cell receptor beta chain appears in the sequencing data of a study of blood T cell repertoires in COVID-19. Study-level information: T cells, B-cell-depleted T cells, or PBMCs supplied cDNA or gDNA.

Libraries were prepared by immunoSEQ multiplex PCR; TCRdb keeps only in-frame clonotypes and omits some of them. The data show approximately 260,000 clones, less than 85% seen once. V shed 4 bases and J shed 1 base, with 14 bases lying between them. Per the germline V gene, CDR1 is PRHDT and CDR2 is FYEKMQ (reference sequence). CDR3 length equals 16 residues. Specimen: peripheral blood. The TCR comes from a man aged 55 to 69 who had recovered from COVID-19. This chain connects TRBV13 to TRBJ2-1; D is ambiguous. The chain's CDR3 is CASSSRAVQSYNEQFF. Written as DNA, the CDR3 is TGTGCCAGCAGCTCCCGTGCGGTGCAATCCTACAATGAGCAGTTCTTC.